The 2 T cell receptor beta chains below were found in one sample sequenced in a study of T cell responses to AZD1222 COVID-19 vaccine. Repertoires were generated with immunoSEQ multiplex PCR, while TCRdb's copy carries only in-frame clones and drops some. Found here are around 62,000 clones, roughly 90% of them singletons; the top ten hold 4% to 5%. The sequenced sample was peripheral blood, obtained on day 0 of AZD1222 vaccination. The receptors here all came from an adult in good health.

The DNA of the CDR3 is TGCGCCAGCAGCTTGTTGTTAGGTCAGCCCCAGCATTTT. Its protein is CASSLLLGQPQHF. The V and J genes are TRBV5-1 and TRBJ1-5; no reliable D call. From germline, CDR1 is SGHRS and CDR2 YFSETQ. Trimming shortened V by 1 base and J by 6 bases, and 8 bases separated the two germline ends. The CDR3 length is 13 residues.

The CDR3 region is CASSYSGDGYTF. As DNA, the CDR3 is TGTGCCAGCAGTTACTCCGGGGATGGCTACACCTTC. The rearrangement joins TRBV6-5 to TRBJ1-2; no firm D call. Deletions cut 0 bases from V and 6 bases from J, with 5 bases between. Germline V lookup: CDR1 MNHEY, CDR2 SVGAGI. The CDR3 is 12 amino acids.